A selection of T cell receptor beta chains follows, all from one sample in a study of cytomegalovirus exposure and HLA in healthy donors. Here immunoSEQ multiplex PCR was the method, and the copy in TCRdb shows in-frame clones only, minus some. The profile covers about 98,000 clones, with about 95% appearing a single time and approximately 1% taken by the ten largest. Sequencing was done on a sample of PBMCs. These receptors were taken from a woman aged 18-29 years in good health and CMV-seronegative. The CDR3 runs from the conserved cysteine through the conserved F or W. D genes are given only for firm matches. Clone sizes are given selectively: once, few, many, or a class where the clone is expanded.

cdr3_nt: TGCGCCAGCAGCTGGGAGACTAGCGGGGGGCACGTCCACTTC
cdr3_aa: CASSWETSGGHVHF
j_call: TRBJ2-5
clone_size: .
v_call: TRBV5-1
d_call: TRBD2

cdr3_nt: TGTGCCAGCGGCCAAACGACAGTATTCAATGAGCAGTTCTTC
cdr3_aa: CASGQTTVFNEQFF
j_call: TRBJ2-1
clone_size: .
v_call: TRBV11-2
d_call: .

cdr3_nt: TGCAGCGTGACCGAGGTAGGGTTGGATAGCGCTGAAGCTTTCTTT
cdr3_aa: CSVTEVGLDSAEAFF
j_call: TRBJ1-1
clone_size: .
v_call: TRBV29-1
d_call: .

cdr3_nt: TGCGCCAGCAGGCCCAAGCAGGGGGCAACTGAAGCTTTCTTT
cdr3_aa: CASRPKQGATEAFF
j_call: TRBJ1-1
clone_size: once
v_call: TRBV5-1
d_call: TRBD1

cdr3_nt: TGCGCCAGCAGTGAGTCGCCTAGCTCCTACGAGCAGTACTTC
cdr3_aa: CASSESPSSYEQYF
j_call: TRBJ2-7
clone_size: .
v_call: TRBV10-1
d_call: .

cdr3_nt: TGTGCCAGCTCCGAAACCGGGGAGTATGGCTACACCTTC
cdr3_aa: CASSETGEYGYTF
j_call: TRBJ1-2
clone_size: .
v_call: TRBV25-1
d_call: .

cdr3_nt: TGTGCCAGCAGCGATAGCGGGGCCTACAATGAGCAGTTCTTC
cdr3_aa: CASSDSGAYNEQFF
j_call: TRBJ2-1
clone_size: .
v_call: TRBV9
d_call: TRBD2

cdr3_nt: TGCGCCAGCAGCCAAGGTGGGACAGGAGCTAATGAAAAACTGTTTTTT
cdr3_aa: CASSQGGTGANEKLFF
j_call: TRBJ1-4
clone_size: .
v_call: TRBV4-1
d_call: TRBD1

cdr3_nt: TGCGCCAGCAGCCAAGACGCGATTAACTATGGCTACACCTTC
cdr3_aa: CASSQDAINYGYTF
j_call: TRBJ1-2
clone_size: once
v_call: TRBV4-1
d_call: .

cdr3_nt: TGTGCCAGCAGCTCTGGACAGTCGGGAGGTGAAAAACTGTTTTTT
cdr3_aa: CASSSGQSGGEKLFF
j_call: TRBJ1-4
clone_size: .
v_call: TRBV5-6
d_call: .

cdr3_nt: TGCGCCAGCAGCCAAGATTCGGGAACCCTTGCCAATGAGCAGTTCTTC
cdr3_aa: CASSQDSGTLANEQFF
j_call: TRBJ2-1
clone_size: .
v_call: TRBV4-3
d_call: .

cdr3_nt: TGCGCCAGCAGCACAAGCGGGGGGATCGCAGATACGCAGTATTTT
cdr3_aa: CASSTSGGIADTQYF
j_call: TRBJ2-3
clone_size: .
v_call: TRBV4-3
d_call: TRBD2

cdr3_nt: TGTGCCATCAGCATAGCGGGGGTACCGAACACCGGGGAGCTGTTTTTT
cdr3_aa: CAISIAGVPNTGELFF
j_call: TRBJ2-2
clone_size: .
v_call: TRBV10-3
d_call: TRBD2

cdr3_nt: TGTGCCAGCGCCGGGGGGAATGACACGATCTACGAGCAGTACTTC
cdr3_aa: CASAGGNDTIYEQYF
j_call: TRBJ2-7
clone_size: .
v_call: TRBV27
d_call: TRBD2

cdr3_nt: TGTGCCAGTAGTCCCCTCGGTGTCGGGGTGGGGGCCAACGTCCTGACTTTC
cdr3_aa: CASSPLGVGVGANVLTF
j_call: TRBJ2-6
clone_size: .
v_call: TRBV19
d_call: .

cdr3_nt: TGTGCCTGGAGTTACCCGGGACTCCCCAATGAGCAGTTCTTC
cdr3_aa: CAWSYPGLPNEQFF
j_call: TRBJ2-1
clone_size: .
v_call: TRBV30
d_call: .

cdr3_nt: TGTGCCAGCAGCCAAGATGGGACAGTCAATGAAAAACTGTTTTTT
cdr3_aa: CASSQDGTVNEKLFF
j_call: TRBJ1-4
clone_size: .
v_call: TRBV4-2
d_call: TRBD1

cdr3_nt: TGTGCCAGCAGCTTAGATCAGGGGAGAATGAACACTGAAGCTTTCTTT
cdr3_aa: CASSLDQGRMNTEAFF
j_call: TRBJ1-1
clone_size: once
v_call: TRBV11-3
d_call: .